This T cell receptor (beta chain) was profiled in a study of T cell responses to AZD1222 COVID-19 vaccine (dated by TCRdb to 2020 to 2023). For the wider study: A total of over 230 trial participants underwent TCR sequencing, of whom 200 to 220 received two doses of AZD1222 and some 26 received two doses of the MenACWY control vaccine. Enrollment into the trials was organized by age into subgroups of 18-55, 56-69 and 70-plus years, and those subgroups contained roughly 150, 30 and 60 TCR-sequenced participants, respectively. Here is what the overall study found, with its caveats: Conclusions about previously exposed vaccinees are limited because only six or seven AZD1222 recipients were SARS-CoV-2 seropositive at baseline. Epitopes outside the regions mutated in the B.1.351 and B.1.1.7 variants were reportedly recognized by nearly half of the unique spike-specific TCRs. Spike-specific TCR breadth and depth rose significantly after two AZD1222 doses compared with day 0 and with MenACWY recipients. CD4 TCRs associated with the vaccine covered the entire spike protein, and the dominant responses were in regions 160-218 and 743-854. In the small 56-69-year group, the increase in depth fell short of significance, most likely because of low power. Because no day 14 peak-response samples were available, the repertoires could be characterized only after the peak T cell response. Participants were mostly white British and included more females than males, and it was suggested by the authors that clonal diversity may have been underestimated.

A single count supports this clone. Its antigen is unknown. No much larger clonotype is one base removed from it; base qualities were not supplied. The CDR3 regions of human TCRbeta chains were analyzed by immunosequencing. Turning to the authors' computational methods: Repertoire TCRs were matched against a reference library of SARS-CoV-2-specific TCRs generated with the MIRA antigen-specificity platform. Breadth was defined as the fraction of unique TCRs that were SARS-CoV-2-associated. Depth was defined as the fraction of total T cells that were SARS-CoV-2-associated. Using the MIRA data, each spike-specific TCR was assigned both to the spike region to which the TCR was reactive and to a CD4 or CD8 class. Log10-transformed breadth and depth values were compared by one-way ANOVA with Sidak's multiple comparisons tests. TCRdb re-hosts the immuneACCESS table, in-frame sequences only. Its copies lack some clones; in the studies checked, an unresolved V gene accounts for under half of them, and the cause for the rest is not known. V and J calls and clone size are as listed in that table; D and trimming were resolved from the DNA. The sample table holds about 96,000 clones, of which about 93% were seen once. Approximately 5.2% of the sample lies in the top ten.

Sample time point, as interpreted from the label and publication: baseline before first vaccination. Taken with the paper, the label for treatment or condition translates to: meningococcal conjugate vaccine given as trial control. Vaccinee samples were obtained from the UK trials COV001 and COV002, which included a single-blind randomized controlled phase 2/3 trial of AZD1222 (ChAdOx1 nCoV-19) in healthy adults. Trial participant PBMC samples were collected at day 0 and day 28 after the second dose for TCRbeta chain sequencing. Relative to germline, V is 2 bases shorter and J is 0 bases shorter, with 8 bases between their ends. The germline V gene specifies SGHVS as CDR1 and FQNEAQ as CDR2. Inclusive of the bounding cysteine and phenylalanine, the CDR3 is 15 residues long. Only CDR3 DNA is held: 45 bases, read in frame from base 1.

The specimen comprised peripheral blood, sampled on day 0 of MenACWY control vaccination. This TCR was sampled from an adult in good health. The chain couples TRBV7-8 to TRBJ2-1; 6 matching bases give a weak D call of TRBD2. The DNA sequence is TGTGCCAGCAGCTTACGCGGGGACTCCTACAATGAGCAGTTCTTC. Its protein product is CASSLRGDSYNEQFF. Extended through the reference TRBV7-8 and TRBJ2-1 proteins, this CDR3 yields the full variable domain: GAGVSQSPRYKVAKRGQDVALRCDPISGHVSLFWYQQALGQGPEFLTYFQNEAQLDKSGLPSDRFFAERPEGSVSTLKIQRTQQEDSAVYLCASSLRGDSYNEQFFGPGTRLTVL.